This T cell receptor (beta chain) comes out of a study of tumor-infiltrating lymphocytes in primary liver carcinoma. Study information: Those sampled were patients whose primary liver carcinoma was treated by surgical resection.

Total RNA (around 0.45 ug) served as template for TCR beta cDNA synthesis primed by a constant-region primer. It was through three nested multiplex PCR rounds of slightly modified ARM-PCR that TCR beta libraries arose. For approximately 10 cycles apiece, the opening two PCR rounds ran with TRBV1-TRBV30 forward primers and a C-beta reverse primer. TCRdb itself ran the multiplex PCR reads through MiXCR, one entry per CDR3 protein. Counted here are about 300,000 distinct CDR3 sequences, 50% to 70% occurring once; the ten biggest clones make up 9%. CDR3 length equals 17 residues. Germline CDR1 is SGHNT and CDR2 is YYREEE (reference sequence). Trimming shortened V by 3 bases and J by 1 base, and 17 bases separated the two germline ends. Overall study findings and caveats: A significantly higher top-250-clone fraction was found in tumors than in blood (p = 0.039).

This clonotype showed up many times. The target antigen is unknown. Germline DNA was extracted too, while blood RNA derived from unsorted whole blood. Preoperatively, around 3.6 milliliters of peripheral blood were collected. Sequenced input: peripheral blood. The source of this sequence is a man aged 40-55 years with primary liver carcinoma and hepatitis B virus infection. J is TRBJ2-4 and V is TRBV5-4, with D possibly matching TRBD1 (5 bases). The CDR3 DNA sequence: TGTGCCAGCAGCTCCGCAGGGAACCCAACGGCCAAAAACATTCAGTACTTC. Translated, it gives CASSSAGNPTAKNIQYF.